One sample yielded the 4 T cell receptor beta chains listed below, sequenced in a study of cytomegalovirus exposure and HLA in healthy donors. PCR used 60 Vbeta primers and 13 Jbeta primers. Repertoires were generated with immunoSEQ multiplex PCR, while TCRdb's copy carries only in-frame clones and drops some. The sample records approximately 160,000 clones, roughly 82% being singletons. The sequenced material came from PBMCs. These receptors were taken from a girl aged 10 to 17 in good health and CMV-seropositive.

This chain connects TRBV15 to TRBJ1-5, with 7 bases matching TRBD1. Germline CDR1 is LNHNV and CDR2 is YYDKDF (reference sequence). The CDR3 length is 15 residues. The V segment lost 6 bases and the J segment 3 bases; nucleotides outside the gene matches: 8. This CDR3 is CATRGRDSLNQPQHF. In nucleotides, the CDR3 is TGTGCCACCAGGGGCCGGGACAGCCTCAATCAGCCCCAGCATTTT.

This clone was found a few times. The chain uses TRBV10-3 and TRBJ2-7; D perhaps matches TRBD1 (6 bases). This CDR3 contains 12 residues. The V end was cut by 6 bases, the J end by 6 bases, with 12 bases between. Per germline, CDR1 ENHRY and CDR2 SYGVKD. This CDR3 reads CAIRGQGTEQYF. Here the CDR3 DNA reads TGTGCCATCAGAGGGCAGGGGACCGAGCAGTACTTC.

This clone has just a few counts. This chain uses TRBV4-2 with TRBJ2-5; tentatively, D is TRBD2 (6 bases). The ends were cut back, 0 bases at V and 0 bases at J, with 11 bases in the middle. Germline V gene data show CDR1 as LGHNA and CDR2 as YNFKEQ. The CDR3 sequence is 16 residues long. The CDR3 DNA reads as TGTGCCAGCAGCCAAGAGCTTCGGGGGTACCAAGAGACCCAGTACTTC. Translation gives CASSQELRGYQETQYF.

This clone was detected once. J is TRBJ1-3 and V is TRBV29-1; possible D gene TRBD1, 6 bases. V lost 7 bases and J lost 0, with 10 bases in between. This CDR3 has 13 residues. In germline, CDR1 is SQVTM, CDR2 ANQGSEA. The CDR3 reads CSAWTASGNTIYF. The CDR3 DNA follows: TGCAGCGCATGGACAGCCTCTGGAAACACCATATATTTT.